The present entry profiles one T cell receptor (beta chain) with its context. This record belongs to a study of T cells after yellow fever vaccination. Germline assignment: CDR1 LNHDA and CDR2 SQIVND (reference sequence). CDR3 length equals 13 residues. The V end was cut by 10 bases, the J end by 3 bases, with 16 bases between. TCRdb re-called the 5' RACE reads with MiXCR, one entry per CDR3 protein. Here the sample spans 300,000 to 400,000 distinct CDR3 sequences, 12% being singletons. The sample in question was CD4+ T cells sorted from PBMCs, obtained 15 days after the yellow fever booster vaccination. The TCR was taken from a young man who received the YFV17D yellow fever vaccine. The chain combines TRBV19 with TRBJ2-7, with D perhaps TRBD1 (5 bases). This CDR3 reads CATSQGQDYEQYF. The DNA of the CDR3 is TGTGCCACCAGTCAGGGCCAGGACTACGAGCAGTACTTC.